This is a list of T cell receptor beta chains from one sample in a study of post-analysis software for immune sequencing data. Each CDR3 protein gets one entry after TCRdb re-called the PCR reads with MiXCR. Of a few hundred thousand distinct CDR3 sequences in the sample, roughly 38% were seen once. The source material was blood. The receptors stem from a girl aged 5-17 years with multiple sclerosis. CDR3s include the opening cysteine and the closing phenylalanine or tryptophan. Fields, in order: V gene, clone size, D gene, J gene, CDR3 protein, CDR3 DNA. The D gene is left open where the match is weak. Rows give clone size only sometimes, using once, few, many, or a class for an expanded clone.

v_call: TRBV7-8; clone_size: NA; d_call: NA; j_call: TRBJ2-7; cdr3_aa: CASSPGQGGVKYEQYF; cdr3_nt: TGTGCCAGCAGCCCCGGGCAGGGGGGTGTTAAATACGAGCAGTACTTC
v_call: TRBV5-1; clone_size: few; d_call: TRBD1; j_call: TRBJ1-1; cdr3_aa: CASSFTGEENTEAFF; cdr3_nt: TGCGCCAGCAGCTTCACAGGGGAGGAAAACACTGAAGCTTTCTTT
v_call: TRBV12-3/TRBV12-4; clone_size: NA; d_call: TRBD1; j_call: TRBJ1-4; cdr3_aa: CASTHRGVGEKLFF; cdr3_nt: TGTGCCAGCACCCACAGGGGTGTTGGTGAAAAACTGTTTTTT
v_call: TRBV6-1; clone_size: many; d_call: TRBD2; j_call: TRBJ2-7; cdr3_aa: CASSGGLAGFSYEQYF; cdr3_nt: TGTGCCAGCAGTGGCGGACTAGCGGGGTTCTCCTACGAGCAGTACTTC
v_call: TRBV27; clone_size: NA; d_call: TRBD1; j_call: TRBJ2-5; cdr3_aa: CASSWDREETQYF; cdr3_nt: TGTGCCAGCAGTTGGGACAGGGAAGAGACCCAGTACTTC
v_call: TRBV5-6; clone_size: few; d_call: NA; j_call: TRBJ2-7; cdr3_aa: CASSPVGLGGEQYF; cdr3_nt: TGTGCCAGCAGCCCCGTGGGCCTCGGGGGCGAGCAGTACTTC
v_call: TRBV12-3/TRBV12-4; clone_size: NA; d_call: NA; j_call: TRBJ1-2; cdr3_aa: CASRFSRFYGYTF; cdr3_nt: TGTGCCAGCAGGTTCTCGAGGTTCTATGGCTACACCTTC
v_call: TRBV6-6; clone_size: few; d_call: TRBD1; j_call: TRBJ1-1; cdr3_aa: CASSKDRDTEAFF; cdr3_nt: TGTGCCAGCAGCAAGGACAGGGACACTGAAGCTTTCTTT
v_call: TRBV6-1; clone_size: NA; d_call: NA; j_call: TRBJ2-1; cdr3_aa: CASSEAQQGRNEQFF; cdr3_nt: TGTGCCAGCAGTGAAGCGCAACAGGGTCGAAATGAGCAGTTCTTC
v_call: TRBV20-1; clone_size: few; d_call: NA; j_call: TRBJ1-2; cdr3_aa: CSAAVNAGYGYTF; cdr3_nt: TGCAGTGCCGCGGTCAACGCCGGCTATGGCTACACCTTC
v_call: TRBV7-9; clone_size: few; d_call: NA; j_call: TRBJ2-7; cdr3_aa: CASSRTGLWPYEQYF; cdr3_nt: TGTGCCAGCAGCCGAACAGGACTTTGGCCCTACGAGCAGTACTTC
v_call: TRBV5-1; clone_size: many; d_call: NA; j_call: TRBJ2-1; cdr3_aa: CASSPGGLSFSSYNEQFF; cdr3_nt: TGCGCCAGCAGCCCCGGAGGACTTTCATTTAGCTCCTACAATGAGCAGTTCTTC
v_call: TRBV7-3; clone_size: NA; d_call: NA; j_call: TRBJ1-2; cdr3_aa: CASSFDALGYTF; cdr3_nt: TGTGCCAGCAGCTTCGACGCTCTTGGCTACACCTTC
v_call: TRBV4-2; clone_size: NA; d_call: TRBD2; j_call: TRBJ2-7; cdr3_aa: CASSQEIAGGLYEQYF; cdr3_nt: TGTGCCAGCAGCCAAGAAATAGCGGGGGGGCTCTACGAGCAGTACTTC
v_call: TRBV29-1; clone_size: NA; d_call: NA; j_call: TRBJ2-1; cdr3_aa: CSVELAGQFF; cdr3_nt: TGCAGCGTTGAGTTGGCGGGGCAGTTCTTC
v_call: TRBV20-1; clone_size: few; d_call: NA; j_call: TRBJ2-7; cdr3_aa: CSARAWVGHEQYF; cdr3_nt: TGCAGTGCTAGGGCCTGGGTTGGACACGAGCAGTACTTC
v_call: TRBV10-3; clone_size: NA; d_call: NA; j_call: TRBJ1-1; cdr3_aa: CAVGTGFEAFF; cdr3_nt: TGTGCCGTAGGAACAGGGTTTGAAGCTTTCTTT
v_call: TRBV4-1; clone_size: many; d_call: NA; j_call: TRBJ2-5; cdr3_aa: CASSPRGVGQETQYF; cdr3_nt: TGCGCCAGCAGCCCCCGGGGAGTCGGGCAAGAGACCCAGTACTTC
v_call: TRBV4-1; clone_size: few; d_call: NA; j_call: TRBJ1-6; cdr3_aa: CASSQLPGNSPLHF; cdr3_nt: TGCGCCAGCAGCCAACTTCCGGGTAATTCACCCCTCCACTTT
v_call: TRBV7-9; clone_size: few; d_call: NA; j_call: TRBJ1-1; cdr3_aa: CASSSPGGRAMDTEAFF; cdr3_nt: TGTGCCAGCAGCTCCCCGGGGGGCAGGGCTATGGACACTGAAGCTTTCTTT
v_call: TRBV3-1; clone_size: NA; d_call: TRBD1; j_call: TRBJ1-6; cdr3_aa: CASNRTGTENSPLHF; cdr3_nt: TGTGCCAGCAACCGCACGGGGACAGAGAATTCACCCCTCCACTTT